This record concerns one TCR beta chain sequence. One end of the junction varies from germline; a read error may be responsible. Starting material for RNA and DNA co-extraction consisted of about 17-30 mg of unsorted bulk tissue. This record comes from a study of tumor-infiltrating lymphocytes in primary liver carcinoma. Germline CDR1 and CDR2: SGHAT and FQNNGV. The CDR3 extends over 12 amino acids. Total RNA amounting to about 520 ng was the source from which TCR beta cDNA was made with a constant-region primer. Amplification in three nested multiplex PCR rounds with slightly modified ARM-PCR gave rise to TCR beta libraries. With TRBV1-TRBV30 forward primers and a C-beta reverse primer, the first two PCR rounds were run for approximately 10 cycles each. TCRdb re-called the multiplex PCR reads with MiXCR, one entry per CDR3 protein. The table has 40,000 to 50,000 distinct CDR3 sequences, about 70% seen once.

Sequenced sample: liver tumor tissue from sampling region 3. The subset: tumor region T3, left-lateral pole. The sequence came from a man aged 35-49 years with primary liver carcinoma and hepatitis B virus infection. The chain is built from TRBV11-2 and TRBJ1-1, with D uncertain. The CDR3 sequence is CASTLVAFEAFF. The CDR3 region has the DNA TGTGCCAGCACCTTAGTTGCATTTGAAGCTTTCTTT.